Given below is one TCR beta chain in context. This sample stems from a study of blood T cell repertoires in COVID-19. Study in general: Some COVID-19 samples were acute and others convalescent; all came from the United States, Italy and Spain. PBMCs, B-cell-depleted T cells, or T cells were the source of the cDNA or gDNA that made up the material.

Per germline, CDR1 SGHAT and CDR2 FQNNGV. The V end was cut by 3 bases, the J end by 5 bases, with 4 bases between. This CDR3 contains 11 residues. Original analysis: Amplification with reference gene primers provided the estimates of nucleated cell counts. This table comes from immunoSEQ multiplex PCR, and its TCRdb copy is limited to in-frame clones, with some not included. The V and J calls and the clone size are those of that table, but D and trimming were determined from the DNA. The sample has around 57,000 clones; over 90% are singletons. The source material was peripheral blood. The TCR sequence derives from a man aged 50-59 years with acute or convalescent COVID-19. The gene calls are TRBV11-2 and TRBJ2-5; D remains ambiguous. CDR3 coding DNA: TGTGCCAGCAGCTTGAGGGAGACCCAGTACTTC. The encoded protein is CASSLRETQYF.